A single sample gave rise to the 27 T cell receptor beta chains below, sequenced in a study of T cells in Graves' hyperthyroidism and ophthalmopathy (dated by TCRdb to between 2018 and 2020). The library was built by means of multiplex PCR. Sequencing was performed on an Illumina HiSeq 2000. Amplification of TCR beta CDR3 regions was carried out from RNA transcripts. The first round of RT-PCR for the TCR CDR3 was performed with the HTBI primer set and the Qiagen OneStep RT-PCR kit. TCRdb passed the public sequencing reads through fastp at Q25 and MiXCR, retaining productive beta sequences. Rows are unified per CDR3 protein, each entry keeping the most common DNA and genes. Here the sample has around 520,000 distinct CDR3 sequences; 13% to 15% occur a single time. The leading ten clones occupy over 11% of the sample. The sequencing input was blood. These receptors came from a woman aged 40 to 50 with Graves' hyperthyroidism.

The chain recombines TRBV6-5 with TRBJ1-2; D gene unclear. The CDR3 sequence is 13 residues long. Germline V gene lookup returns CDR1 MNHEY and CDR2 SVGAGI. V was trimmed by 3 bases and J by 6 bases, leaving 11 bases between them. In DNA form, the CDR3 reads TGTGCCAGCAGTTATGTCCCGCGGAATGGCTACACCTTC. Translating it yields CASSYVPRNGYTF.

This clonotype was observed a few times. V and J are TRBV4-1 and TRBJ1-6; the D is unclear. CDR1 and CDR2 from the germline V gene are MGHRA and YSYEKL. The V end was cut by 0 bases, the J end by 7 bases, with 7 bases between. CDR3 length: 14 residues. CDR3 in amino acids: CASSQETANSPLHF. In nucleotides, the CDR3 is TGCGCCAGCAGCCAAGAAACAGCAAATTCACCCCTCCACTTT.

This clonotype was picked up many times. The V and J genes are TRBV2 and TRBJ2-7, with D unclear. The CDR3 has 11 amino acids. In germline, CDR1 is SNHLY, CDR2 FYNNEI. V was shortened by 6 bases and J by 1 base, with 4 bases between the two germline ends. The CDR3 DNA sequence: TGTGCCAGCAGGATATCCTACGAGCAGTACTTC. The encoded protein is CASRISYEQYF. The whole variable domain, remainder taken from reference TRBV2 and TRBJ2-7, is EPEVTQTPSHQVTQMGQEVILRCVPISNHLYFYWYRQILGQKVEFLVSFYNNEISEKSEIFDDQFSVERPDGSNFTLKIRSTKLEDSAMYFCASRISYEQYFGPGTRLTVT.

This clonotype has a count of ten or more. This rearrangement joins TRBV2 to TRBJ2-4; unclear D gene. The V end lost 7 bases, the J end lost 7 bases, and 8 bases lay between the germline ends. The CDR3 covers 11 residues. Germline V gene data show CDR1 as SNHLY and CDR2 as FYNNEI. CDR3 amino acids: CASNGYNIQYF. The CDR3 DNA follows: TGTGCCAGCAACGGTTATAACATTCAGTACTTC.

In this sample, this clonotype turned up many times. The rearrangement links TRBV5-1 to TRBJ2-7; 12 bases align to TRBD2. V gave up 6 bases and J gave up 1 base; unmatched junction bases: 11. The CDR3 has 17 residues. Looked up from germline, CDR1 is SGHRS and CDR2 is YFSETQ. CDR3 protein: CASTSRGLAGGSYEQYF. The CDR3, as DNA: TGCGCCAGCACCTCTAGGGGCCTAGCGGGAGGGTCCTACGAGCAGTACTTC.

This clonotype has just a few counts. This chain uses TRBV12-3 or TRBV12-4 with TRBJ1-6; 9 bases fit TRBD1. Unmatched junction bases numbered 7, after V lost 7 bases and J lost 6 bases. The CDR3 loop spans 15 amino acids. The chain's CDR3 is CASTLADRGNSPLHF. In DNA, the CDR3 is TGTGCCAGCACCCTTGCGGACAGGGGTAATTCACCCCTCCACTTT.

This clonotype was found many times. This chain uses TRBV2 with TRBJ2-3; 9 nucleotides line up with TRBD1. CDR3 length equals 14 residues. From germline, CDR1 is SNHLY and CDR2 FYNNEI. With V trimmed by 5 bases and J by 1 base, 1 base remained unmatched. The CDR3 loop reads CASSTGGGTDTQYF. In DNA form, the CDR3 reads TGTGCCAGCAGTACAGGGGGCGGCACAGATACGCAGTATTTT.

This clonotype was detected many times. The gene calls are TRBV5-1 and TRBJ1-1; D is perhaps TRBD1 (5 bases). Trimming stripped 3 bases from V and 3 bases from J, with 15 bases between. The length of the CDR3 is 15 residues. The germline CDR1 and CDR2 sequences are SGHRS and YFSETQ. The CDR3 nucleotides are TGCGCCAGCAGCTGGAGGTCGGGGGGGGACACTGAAGCTTTCTTT. The encoded protein is CASSWRSGGDTEAFF.

This clonotype was observed a handful of times. Compared with germline, one end of the junction differs, possibly owing to a read error. This rearrangement joins TRBV7-2 to TRBJ2-2; possibly TRBD2 for D (5 bases). The CDR3 loop spans 16 amino acids. CDR1 is SGHTA and CDR2 is FQGNSA in the germline V gene. The CDR3 here is CASSLALTVNTGEPFF. The CDR3 nucleotides are TGTGCCAGCAGCTTAGCCTTGACGGTGAACACCGGGGAGCCGTTTTTT.

This clonotype was picked up many times. V usage is TRBV2 and J usage is TRBJ2-2; weak D call: TRBD1 (5 bases). The CDR3 has 12 amino acids. The V end lost 3 bases, the J end lost 8 bases, and 7 bases lay between the germline ends. Germline V gene sequence: CDR1 SNHLY, CDR2 FYNNEI. In DNA, the CDR3 is TGTGCCAGCAGTGACAGGGTTGGGGAGCTGTTTTTT. Its translation: CASSDRVGELFF.

This clonotype was counted only a few times. A junction boundary mismatches the germline segment, possibly from a read error. The V call is TRBV11-2, the J call TRBJ2-1, with 10 bases aligning to TRBD2. The CDR3 loop spans 14 amino acids. CDR1 and CDR2 from the germline V gene are SGHAT and FQNNGV. The CDR3 DNA follows: TGTGCCAGCAGCACACTAGCGGGATATACTGAGCAGCTCTTC. It yields the protein CASSTLAGYTEQLF.

This clonotype was counted ten times or more. This chain links TRBV6-1 with TRBJ1-1; D remains unclear. V was cut by 9 bases and J by 2 bases, with 16 bases left in between. The CDR3 totals 14 residues. CDR1 is MNHNS and CDR2 is SASEGT in the germline V gene. The CDR3 loop reads CASCLAQSNTEAFF. Here the CDR3 DNA reads TGTGCCAGTTGCCTTGCGCAATCTAACACTGAAGCTTTCTTT.

The chain joins TRBV10-3 to TRBJ2-7; D possibly corresponds to TRBD2 (6 bases). V was pared by 6 bases and J by 5 bases, with 20 bases between. The CDR3 totals 15 residues. CDR1 and CDR2 from the germline V gene are ENHRY and SYGVKD. The CDR3 nucleotides are TGTGCCATCAGCGGGGGAGTCGAGGGTTATGACGAGCAGTACTTC. Residues: CAISGGVEGYDEQYF.

The CDR3 DNA follows: TGTGCCAGCAGTGACGGGGACAGCATCACAGATACGCAGTATTTT. Protein: CASSDGDSITDTQYF. The chain uses TRBV6-2 or TRBV6-3 and TRBJ2-3; 7 bases fit TRBD1. Trimming at V came to 5 bases and at J to 2 bases, leaving 7 bases not matched to a gene. This CDR3 has 15 amino acids. CDR1 is MNHEY, CDR2 SVGEGT, per germline.

Ten or more counts support this clonotype. The chain has TRBV30 and TRBJ2-3; TRBD2 agrees at 10 bases. Germline V lookup: CDR1 GTSNPN, CDR2 SVGIG (reference sequence). After removal of 6 bases from V and 1 base from J, the junction contained 4 bases not matched to a gene. This CDR3 has 14 amino acids. The CDR3 nucleotides read TGTGCCTGCCTGGGACTAGCGCGCACAGATACGCAGTATTTT. This translates into CACLGLARTDTQYF.

This clonotype was seen repeatedly, ten times or more. J is TRBJ2-7 and V is TRBV18; TRBD2 matches at 8 bases. The V segment lost 3 bases and the J segment 5 bases; nucleotides outside the gene matches: 6. CDR1 and CDR2 (germline): KGHSH, LQKENI. This CDR3 comprises 14 residues. The CDR3 sequence is CASSPERESHEQYF. In nucleotides, the CDR3 is TGTGCCAGCTCACCGGAGCGGGAGTCCCACGAGCAGTACTTC.

This clonotype was found many times. This chain uses TRBV20-1 with TRBJ2-1, with 7 bases aligning to TRBD2. The CDR3 consists of 16 residues. Germline assignment: CDR1 DFQATT and CDR2 SNEGSKA (reference sequence). V lost 4 bases, J lost 1 base, and 10 bases stayed unmatched. CDR3: CSATDRDYNSYNEQFF. CDR3 coding DNA: TGCAGTGCTACCGACCGGGACTACAATTCCTACAATGAGCAGTTCTTC.

As to this clonotype: At one end the junction does not follow the germline gene, possibly because of a read error. This chain connects TRBV20-1 to TRBJ1-1; tentative D call: TRBD1 (5 bases). The CDR3 runs 14 residues. Germline V gene sequence: CDR1 DFQATT, CDR2 SNEGSKA (reference sequence). The CDR3 region is CSAEVGTYATEASF. The DNA of the CDR3 is TGCAGTGCCGAGGTGGGGACGTATGCCACTGAAGCTTCCTTT.

Only a few counts were recorded for this clonotype. J is TRBJ1-6 and V is TRBV5-1; unclear D gene. The CDR3 has 15 amino acids. Germline V gene lookup returns CDR1 SGHRS and CDR2 YFSETQ. V was shortened by 0 bases and J by 5 bases, with 9 bases between the two germline ends. The DNA for the CDR3 is TGCGCCAGCAGCTTGGAGGAGGGTAATAATTCACCCCTCCACTTT. The encoded protein is CASSLEEGNNSPLHF.

The rearrangement links TRBV19 to TRBJ2-1; D remains unclear. The germline gives CDR1 LNHDA, CDR2 SQIVND (reference sequence). The CDR3 runs 13 residues. The ends were cut back, 10 bases at V and 6 bases at J, with 16 bases in the middle. In DNA, the CDR3 is TGTGCCACTGCCCGGGTAGACGGCAATGAGCAGTTCTTC. Translated: CATARVDGNEQFF.

The gene calls are TRBV5-1 and TRBJ2-1, with TRBD2 matching over 10 bases. V lost 4 bases, J lost 6 bases, and 10 bases stayed unmatched. This CDR3 comprises 16 residues. CDR1 SGHRS and CDR2 YFSETQ come from the germline V gene. The CDR3 loop is CASSPLSGRVSNEQFF. The DNA for the CDR3 is TGCGCCAGCAGCCCCTTGAGCGGGAGGGTCTCCAATGAGCAGTTCTTC.

This sequence joins TRBV9 and TRBJ2-1; D is perhaps TRBD2 (6 bases). The V gene's germline CDR1 is SGDLS and CDR2 YYNGEE. Deletions cut 0 bases from V and 9 bases from J, with 13 bases between. The CDR3 spans 14 residues. The CDR3 region has the DNA TGTGCCAGCAGCGTAGGCCTAGCGAAAGGTGAGCAGTTCTTC. Protein product: CASSVGLAKGEQFF.

In its sample, this clonotype was seen a few times. The chain combines TRBV20-1 with TRBJ1-2; 7 bases match TRBD1. The V segment lost 1 base and the J segment 7 bases; nucleotides outside the gene matches: 12. The V gene's germline CDR1 is DFQATT and CDR2 SNEGSKA (reference sequence). CDR3 length: 15 residues. The CDR3 region has the DNA TGCAGTGCTAGAGCCCCCCTCGACAGGGAGGCTGGCTACACCTTC. As protein: CSARAPLDREAGYTF.

The genes are TRBV20-1 and TRBJ1-2, with 10 bases aligning to TRBD1. Trimming took 4 bases from V and 8 from J; bases not matched to a gene: 7. The CDR3 loop spans 13 amino acids. The germline CDR1 and CDR2 sequences are DFQATT and SNEGSKA (reference sequence). The CDR3 region is CSATDRGGHGYTF. CDR3 DNA sequence: TGCAGTGCTACGGACAGGGGGGGGCACGGCTACACCTTC.

A note on this clonotype: Mismatch with germline at one junction end may stem from a read error. CDR3 protein: CAGSSAQGIAGYEQYF. Here the CDR3 DNA reads TGTGCCGGCAGCTCCGCCCAGGGAATAGCGGGGTACGAGCAGTACTTC. The rearrangement joins TRBV7-9 to TRBJ2-7; 8 bases map to TRBD2. The CDR3 loop spans 16 amino acids. Germline V lookup: CDR1 SEHNR, CDR2 FQNEAQ (reference sequence).

With respect to this clonotype: At one boundary the junction diverges from the germline segment, which might be a read error. V usage is TRBV6-2 or TRBV6-3 and J usage is TRBJ2-5; 11 positions match TRBD2. Germline lookup yields CDR1 MNHEY and CDR2 SVGEGT. This CDR3 is built from 16 residues. The chain's CDR3 is CAGSYGLAGGQETQYF. The CDR3 DNA sequence: TGTGCCGGCAGTTACGGCCTAGCGGGAGGCCAAGAGACCCAGTACTTC.

This clonotype was observed a few times. V is TRBV6-1 and J is TRBJ2-7; a weak D match, TRBD2 (6 bases). This CDR3 spans 15 amino acids. V shed 5 bases and J shed 6 bases, with 20 bases lying between them. Per the germline V gene, CDR1 is MNHNS and CDR2 is SASEGT. The CDR3 DNA reads TGTGCCAGCAGTAATCTCCGGGAGACTCCGGGCGAGCAGTACTTC. As protein: CASSNLRETPGEQYF.